A single sample gave rise to the 18 T cell receptor beta chains below, sequenced in a study of blood T cell repertoires in COVID-19. Produced via immunoSEQ multiplex PCR; TCRdb's table is partial and in-frame only. The table has around 200,000 clones, approximately 90% seen once. The specimen sequenced was PBMCs or T cells enriched from blood (not recorded which). The receptors originated from a man under 40 who had recovered from COVID-19.

V is TRBV11-1 and J is TRBJ2-1, with TRBD2 matching 9 bases. This CDR3 spans 15 amino acids. Looked up from germline, CDR1 is SGHAT and CDR2 is FQDESV (reference sequence). With V trimmed by 7 bases and J by 5 bases, 9 bases remained unmatched. The CDR3 loop reads CASTKVGGRDNEQFF. The CDR3 DNA sequence: TGTGCCAGCACTAAAGTAGGCGGGAGGGACAATGAGCAGTTCTTC.

The chain is built from TRBV30 and TRBJ2-7, with a weak D call TRBD1 (6 bases). Germline V gene data show CDR1 as GTSNPN and CDR2 as SVGIG (reference sequence). V lost 2 bases and J lost 2, with 16 bases in between. The CDR3 runs 15 residues. The CDR3 sequence is CAWSPGQTLPYEQYF. In DNA form, the CDR3 reads TGTGCCTGGAGTCCAGGACAGACCCTTCCCTACGAGCAGTACTTC. The full variable domain, with the rest looked up from reference TRBV30 and TRBJ2-7, is SQTIHQWPATLVQPVGSPLSLECTVEGTSNPNLYWYRQAAGRGLQLLFYSVGIGQISSEVPQNLSASRPQDRQFILSSKKLLLSDSGFYLCAWSPGQTLPYEQYFGPGTRLTVT.

This clone was observed once. V usage is TRBV27 and J usage is TRBJ1-5, with 10 bases aligning to TRBD1. With V trimmed by 7 bases and J by 4 bases, 7 bases remained unmatched. Germline V gene lookup returns CDR1 MNHEY and CDR2 SMNVEV (reference sequence). The CDR3 consists of 15 residues. The CDR3 is CASKLTGGRNQPQHF. The CDR3 region has the DNA TGTGCCAGCAAACTGACAGGGGGCAGGAATCAGCCCCAGCATTTT.

This clone was seen only once. This chain links TRBV18 with TRBJ2-2; possible D gene TRBD1, 6 bases. V gave up 3 bases and J gave up 5 bases, with 10 bases separating them. The CDR3 is 14 amino acids. The germline V gene has CDR1 KGHSH and CDR2 LQKENI. CDR3 sequence (DNA): TGTGCCAGCTCACCTTTACAGGGAACCGGGGAGCTGTTTTTT. Translation gives CASSPLQGTGELFF.

This clone was found once. The J gene is TRBJ2-7, the V gene TRBV6-5; 9 bases agree with TRBD2. The CDR3 consists of 14 residues. Germline trimming cut 6 bases from V and 4 bases from J; bases unmatched to any gene: 7. Germline assignment: CDR1 MNHEY and CDR2 SVGAGI. This CDR3 reads CASRDSGSGYEQYF. The CDR3 nucleotides read TGTGCCAGCAGGGATAGCGGGAGCGGATACGAGCAGTACTTC.

The chain employs TRBV5-4 and TRBJ2-2, with a tentative D call TRBD1 (5 bases). Per the germline V gene, CDR1 is SGHNT and CDR2 is YYREEE (reference sequence). Trimming took off 4 bases at V and 4 bases at J, with 17 bases between the two ends. This CDR3 is 16 amino acids long. The CDR3 DNA reads as TGTGCCAGCAGCCCCGGGCAGGGCCTTAGCACCGGGGAGCTGTTTTTT. The encoded protein is CASSPGQGLSTGELFF. The full variable domain, completed using reference TRBV5-4 and TRBJ2-2, is ETGVTQSPTHLIKTRGQQVTLRCSSQSGHNTVSWYQQALGQGPQFIFQYYREEENGRGNFPPRFSGLQFPNYSSELNVNALELDDSALYLCASSPGQGLSTGELFFGEGSRLTVL.

The chain carries TRBV2 and TRBJ2-1; 12 nucleotides agree with TRBD2. Germline V gives CDR1 SNHLY, CDR2 FYNNEI. With 6 bases clipped from V and 5 bases from J, the junction kept 2 bases outside the gene matches. The CDR3 is 14 amino acids. CDR3 in DNA: TGTGCCAGCAGAGGACTAGCGGGGAACAATGAGCAGTTCTTC. It yields the protein CASRGLAGNNEQFF.

This chain uses TRBV19 with TRBJ1-5, with 9 nucleotides matching TRBD1. This CDR3 comprises 15 residues. Germline CDR1 LNHDA, CDR2 SQIVND (reference sequence). After removal of 6 bases from V and 3 bases from J, the junction contained 6 bases not matched to a gene. The CDR3 is CASSRWDRDNQPQHF. The CDR3 DNA follows: TGTGCCAGTAGCCGCTGGGACAGGGACAATCAGCCCCAGCATTTT.

The chain has TRBV5-1 and TRBJ1-4; 8 nucleotides align to TRBD1. Trimming at V came to 3 bases and at J to 3 bases, leaving 4 bases not matched to a gene. The CDR3 extends over 15 amino acids. Germline assignment: CDR1 SGHRS and CDR2 YFSETQ. The CDR3 sequence is CASSSGTGPNEKLFF. CDR3 DNA sequence: TGCGCCAGCAGCTCGGGGACAGGCCCTAATGAAAAACTGTTTTTT.

The chain couples TRBV9 to TRBJ2-7; D is possibly TRBD2 (5 bases). CDR1 and CDR2 (germline): SGDLS, YYNGEE. Trimming left V 0 bases short and J 3 bases short, with 7 bases between. The CDR3 sequence is 13 residues long. DNA for the CDR3: TGTGCCAGCAGCGTAGGTAGCGACTACGAGCAGTACTTC. Protein: CASSVGSDYEQYF.

CDR3 coding DNA: TGCGCCAGCAGTGGCCAGTCGGGTCGGGCGCAGTATTTT. This codes for CASSGQSGRAQYF. The chain links TRBV10-1 to TRBJ2-3; unclear D gene. Germline CDR1 reads WNHNN; CDR2 reads SYGVQD (reference sequence). V lost 4 bases and J lost 10, with 15 bases in between. CDR3 size: 13 residues.

The chain uses TRBV15 and TRBJ2-2, with 7 bases matching TRBD1. The length of the CDR3 is 15 residues. V gave up 5 bases and J gave up 2 bases; unmatched junction bases: 5. Germline assignment: CDR1 LNHNV and CDR2 YYDKDF (reference sequence). CDR3 bases: TGTGCCACCAGCCGTTGGGACAGAAACACCGGGGAGCTGTTTTTT. It translates to CATSRWDRNTGELFF.

The chain is built from TRBV9 and TRBJ1-1; D is ambiguous. V lost 2 bases to trimming and J lost 2 bases, with 10 bases between them. The length of the CDR3 is 14 residues. The germline V gene has CDR1 SGDLS and CDR2 YYNGEE. CDR3 coding DNA: TGTGCCAGCAGCGTTGGAGGGTTCAACACTGAAGCTTTCTTT. Protein sequence: CASSVGGFNTEAFF.

The gene calls are TRBV5-4 and TRBJ2-5, with 8 nucleotides matching TRBD1. V dropped 2 bases and J dropped 0; count of bases not matched to a gene: 9. This CDR3 is built from 17 residues. The V gene's germline CDR1 is SGHNT and CDR2 YYREEE (reference sequence). CDR3 DNA sequence: TGTGCCAGCAGCTTAAAAAGGAGACAGGGGTACCAAGAGACCCAGTACTTC. It yields the protein CASSLKRRQGYQETQYF.

J is TRBJ2-1 and V is TRBV5-4, with TRBD2 as a possible D gene (5 bases). Germline V gives CDR1 SGHNT, CDR2 YYREEE (reference sequence). Trimming removed 4 bases from V and 4 bases from J, with 18 bases in between. CDR3 size: 16 residues. In nucleotides, the CDR3 is TGTGCCAGCAGCCCGCTTCCTTCGGGGAAGTACAATGAGCAGTTCTTC. Translated, it gives CASSPLPSGKYNEQFF. Based on the CDR3 plus reference TRBV5-4 and TRBJ2-1, the full variable domain is ETGVTQSPTHLIKTRGQQVTLRCSSQSGHNTVSWYQQALGQGPQFIFQYYREEENGRGNFPPRFSGLQFPNYSSELNVNALELDDSALYLCASSPLPSGKYNEQFFGPGTRLTVL.

The chain uses TRBV7-8 and TRBJ1-1; D possibly corresponds to TRBD1 (6 bases). Trimming removed 1 base from V and 2 bases from J, with 14 bases in between. From germline, CDR1 is SGHVS and CDR2 FQNEAQ. This CDR3 has 16 residues. The chain's CDR3 is CASSLGGRGLNTEAFF. The CDR3 DNA is TGTGCCAGCAGCTTAGGGGGGCGGGGGCTCAACACTGAAGCTTTCTTT. Complete variable domain (other parts from reference TRBV7-8 and TRBJ1-1): GAGVSQSPRYKVAKRGQDVALRCDPISGHVSLFWYQQALGQGPEFLTYFQNEAQLDKSGLPSDRFFAERPEGSVSTLKIQRTQQEDSAVYLCASSLGGRGLNTEAFFGQGTRLTVV.

The chain couples TRBV5-1 to TRBJ1-3; D might be TRBD1 (5 bases). V lost 0 bases and J lost 2, with 9 bases in between. From germline, CDR1 is SGHRS and CDR2 YFSETQ. There are 15 residues in the CDR3. CDR3 coding DNA: TGCGCCAGCAGCTTGGGGACATCGACTGGAAACACCATATATTTT. This translates into CASSLGTSTGNTIYF.

A single count supports this clone. The genes are TRBV18 and TRBJ2-7, with D maybe TRBD2 (6 bases). Trimming took 3 bases from V and 4 from J, leaving 16 bases between them. There are 15 residues in the CDR3. Germline assignment: CDR1 KGHSH and CDR2 LQKENI. The CDR3 loop is CASSPVVEGGYEQYF. As DNA, the CDR3 is TGTGCCAGCTCACCTGTGGTGGAGGGTGGGTACGAGCAGTACTTC.